Shown below are 8 T cell receptor beta chains from a single sample sequenced in a study of T cells in Graves' hyperthyroidism and ophthalmopathy. From RNA transcripts, TCR beta CDR3 regions were amplified. HTBI primers were employed in a first-round RT-PCR of the TCR CDR3. TCRdb analysed the multiplex PCR reads with MiXCR anew, one entry per CDR3 protein. The sample includes hundreds of thousands of distinct CDR3 sequences, over 11% of them seen just once. What was sequenced was blood. The receptors were sampled from a woman in her 30s with Graves' hyperthyroidism that later progressed to Graves' ophthalmopathy.

This clonotype was seen a few times. This chain joins TRBV6-1 and TRBJ1-1, with 11 bases that match TRBD1. J lost 10 bases, V lost 5 bases, and 6 bases had no gene match. The germline V gene encodes CDR1 MNHNS and CDR2 SASEGT. The CDR3 loop spans 13 amino acids. CDR3 protein: CASSPDRGRVAFF. The CDR3 region has the DNA TGTGCCAGCAGTCCGGACAGGGGGCGTGTAGCTTTCTTT.

CDR3 bases: TGTGCCAGCAGCTTAGGAGGACTAGCGGTCCCCTACAATGAGCAGTTCTTC. The encoded protein is CASSLGGLAVPYNEQFF. The chain joins TRBV11-1 to TRBJ2-1; TRBD2 agrees at 10 bases. Germline CDR1 reads SGHAT; CDR2 reads FQDESV (reference sequence). CDR3 length: 17 amino acids. V lost 1 base to trimming and J lost 2 bases; unmatched junction nucleotides: 5.

This clonotype has at least ten counts. The chain is built from TRBV27 and TRBJ1-1, with TRBD1 matching 7 bases. The CDR3 sequence is 14 residues long. V lost 4 bases to trimming and J lost 5 bases; unmatched junction nucleotides: 7. Per the germline V gene, CDR1 is MNHEY and CDR2 is SMNVEV (reference sequence). The CDR3 DNA sequence: TGTGCCAGCAGTTCGGGACAGTCGAGGACTGAAGCTTTCTTT. It codes for CASSSGQSRTEAFF.

This clonotype has at least ten counts. The rearrangement uses TRBV6-1 and TRBJ2-5, with D hard to call. The CDR3 is 15 residues long. Germline values: CDR1 MNHNS, CDR2 SASEGT. The ends were cut back, 6 bases at V and 5 bases at J, with 19 bases in the middle. This CDR3 is CASSPGFLRQETQYF. DNA for the CDR3: TGTGCCAGCAGCCCCGGTTTTCTCAGGCAGGAGACCCAGTACTTC.

This clonotype was detected only a few times. This chain uses TRBV7-9 with TRBJ2-5; a possible D gene is TRBD1 (6 bases). V dropped 0 bases and J dropped 3 bases, with 11 bases sitting between them. The CDR3 length is 15 residues. Per germline, CDR1 SEHNR and CDR2 FQNEAQ (reference sequence). CDR3 DNA: TGTGCCAGCAGCTTAGCAGGGGGTCTGGAAGAGACCCAGTACTTC. It specifies CASSLAGGLEETQYF.

This clonotype showed up just once. This chain connects TRBV3-1 to TRBJ2-5, with no clear D. Germline assignment: CDR1 LGHDT and CDR2 YNNKEL (reference sequence). CDR3 size: 13 residues. With 4 bases removed from V and 2 bases from J, the gap between germline ends came to 8 bases. The DNA of the CDR3 is TGTGCCAGCAGCCCTAAGGGACAAGAGACCCAGTACTTC. It translates to CASSPKGQETQYF.

This clonotype was recorded a few times. The chain is built from TRBV27 and TRBJ2-7; TRBD1 matches 9 bases. The CDR3 totals 17 residues. J gave up 3 bases and V 3 bases, and 12 bases lay outside the gene matches. CDR1 MNHEY and CDR2 SMNVEV come from the germline V gene (reference sequence). CDR3 region: CASSFVPPQGAGYEQYF. CDR3 DNA: TGTGCCAGCAGTTTCGTTCCACCACAGGGGGCTGGCTACGAGCAGTACTTC.

This clonotype was detected many times. V usage is TRBV20-1 and J usage is TRBJ2-7, with D maybe TRBD2 (6 bases). V lost 4 bases to trimming and J lost 3 bases, with 13 bases between them. Germline CDR1 DFQATT, CDR2 SNEGSKA (reference sequence). This CDR3 has 13 residues. The CDR3 protein is CSATRDSLYEQYF. The CDR3 DNA reads as TGCAGTGCTACCCGGGACTCCCTCTACGAGCAGTACTTC.